Following are 11 T cell receptor beta chains from one sample sequenced in a study of blood T cell repertoires in COVID-19. Clones were read by immunoSEQ multiplex PCR, and TCRdb kept only the in-frame ones, dropping some. The sample contains 95,000 to 100,000 clones, approximately 84% of which appear only once. The sequencing input was peripheral blood. The source of these receptors is a woman aged 55-75 years with acute or convalescent COVID-19.

The chain links TRBV5-6 to TRBJ1-6, with a possible D match to TRBD1 (5 bases). V was cut by 2 bases and J by 7 bases, with 16 bases left in between. CDR1 SGHDT and CDR2 YYEEEE come from the germline V gene. There are 16 residues in the CDR3. This CDR3 is CASSFRPRQGNSPLHF. The CDR3 DNA reads TGTGCCAGCAGCTTTCGTCCGCGCCAGGGAAATTCACCCCTCCACTTT.

This chain joins TRBV2 and TRBJ1-1; D gene uncertain. The CDR3 has 13 residues. The germline V and J ends were trimmed by 7 bases and 1 base, with 10 bases remaining between them. Germline V gives CDR1 SNHLY, CDR2 FYNNEI. CDR3 nucleotide sequence: TGTGCCAGCAAAGGACTGCAGAACACTGAAGCTTTCTTT. It specifies CASKGLQNTEAFF.

The J gene is TRBJ2-5, the V gene TRBV28; D may be TRBD2 (5 bases). Trimming pared 5 bases from V and 3 bases from J, leaving 10 bases between. Germline assignment: CDR1 MDHEN and CDR2 SYDVKM. The length of the CDR3 is 13 residues. The CDR3 DNA sequence: TGTGCCAGCAGTCTTATGGGAGAAGAGACCCAGTACTTC. Translated, it gives CASSLMGEETQYF.

The genes are TRBV2 and TRBJ1-6; TRBD1 matches 8 bases. CDR1 is SNHLY, CDR2 FYNNEI, per germline. This CDR3 region has 15 residues. Trimming cost V 2 bases and J 10 bases; bases outside gene matches: 7. The CDR3 DNA is TGTGCCAGCAGTGAAACACAGGGGGTTGGATCACCCCTCCACTTT. Translating it yields CASSETQGVGSPLHF. The full variable domain, in which reference TRBV2 and TRBJ1-6 provide the parts outside the CDR3, is EPEVTQTPSHQVTQMGQEVILRCVPISNHLYFYWYRQILGQKVEFLVSFYNNEISEKSEIFDDQFSVERPDGSNFTLKIRSTKLEDSAMYFCASSETQGVGSPLHFGNGTRLTVT.

This clone was seen a handful of times. The genes are TRBV5-1 and TRBJ1-2; TRBD1 agrees at 8 bases. V lost 2 bases to trimming and J lost 2 bases; unmatched junction nucleotides: 2. Per the germline V gene, CDR1 is SGHRS and CDR2 is YFSETQ. The CDR3 spans 14 residues. The DNA for the CDR3 is TGCGCCAGCAGCTTTGGACAGGGCAACTATGGCTACACCTTC. It specifies CASSFGQGNYGYTF.

V usage is TRBV7-3 and J usage is TRBJ2-5; 8 positions match TRBD1. V was pared by 5 bases and J by 8 bases, with 7 bases of the junction left unmatched. Germline CDR1 and CDR2: SGHTA and FQGTGA. The CDR3 contains 13 residues. CDR3 residues: CASSPGAGGTQYF. The CDR3 DNA sequence: TGTGCCAGCAGCCCCGGGGCAGGGGGCACCCAGTACTTC.

The chain joins TRBV7-2 to TRBJ1-1, with 8 bases lining up with TRBD1. CDR3 length equals 17 residues. Germline-derived CDR1 and CDR2 are SGHTA and FQGNSA. V was pared by 4 bases and J by 5 bases, with 15 bases of the junction left unmatched. CDR3 sequence reads: CASSSTGGGYGKTEAFF. The DNA of the CDR3 is TGTGCCAGCAGCTCCACAGGGGGAGGCTATGGGAAAACTGAAGCTTTCTTT.

The chain carries TRBV28 and TRBJ1-6; TRBD1 might be the D (6 bases). Trimming cost V 3 bases and J 7 bases, with 16 bases left between them. Germline-derived CDR1 and CDR2 are MDHEN and SYDVKM. The CDR3 runs 16 residues. CDR3 DNA sequence: TGTGCCAGCAGTTTCCCCGCGGGGGGCGGGAATTCACCCCTCCACTTT. This sequence encodes CASSFPAGGGNSPLHF.

The chain links TRBV10-1 to TRBJ2-5; 7 bases fit TRBD2. This CDR3 comprises 16 residues. Germline lookup yields CDR1 WNHNN and CDR2 SYGVQD (reference sequence). The ends lost 4 bases at V and 4 bases at J; junction bases unmatched: 12. The CDR3, as DNA: TGCGCCAGCAGTGCTCGCGGGGACTACTGGGGAGAGACCCAGTACTTC. Its protein product is CASSARGDYWGETQYF.

The rearrangement links TRBV9 to TRBJ1-6, with D unclear. Deletions cut 0 bases from V and 7 bases from J, with 11 bases between. In germline, CDR1 is SGDLS, CDR2 YYNGEE. The CDR3 is 15 amino acids. CDR3 DNA: TGTGCCAGCAGCGTAGATATCTCTAGCAATTCACCCCTCCACTTT. It yields the protein CASSVDISSNSPLHF.

Only one count was recorded for this clone. The genes are TRBV6-5 and TRBJ1-2; weak D call: TRBD1 (6 bases). V was shortened by 4 bases and J by 4 bases, with 16 bases between the two germline ends. The CDR3 extends over 15 amino acids. The germline V gene encodes CDR1 MNHEY and CDR2 SVGAGI. CDR3 protein: CASSSPEGHFYGYTF. CDR3 in DNA: TGTGCCAGCAGTTCCCCCGAGGGACACTTCTATGGCTACACCTTC.